This T cell receptor (beta chain) was profiled in a study of T cell responses to AZD1222 COVID-19 vaccine. Whole-study results and caveats: White British people made up most donors, females outnumbered males, and clonal diversity was possibly underestimated.

Details on this clone: No antigen is known for it.

The CDR3 sequence is 15 residues long. The germline CDR1 and CDR2 sequences are SGHRS and YFSETQ. V trimming: 4 bases; J trimming: 5 bases; junction bases outside the gene matches: 8. The protocol was immunoSEQ multiplex PCR, while the TCRdb copy is restricted to in-frame clones and leaves out a portion. The data contain some 96,000 clones, around 87% of them seen just once; the ten biggest clones take up 4.2%. The receptor was isolated from an adult in good health. The chain uses TRBV5-1 and TRBJ2-7, with 11 bases identical to TRBD2. The material was peripheral blood, obtained on day 0 of MenACWY control vaccination. CDR3 sequence (DNA): TGCGCCAGCAGCAATAGCGGGGGGGCTGGCGACGAGCAGTACTTC. This translates into CASSNSGGAGDEQYF.